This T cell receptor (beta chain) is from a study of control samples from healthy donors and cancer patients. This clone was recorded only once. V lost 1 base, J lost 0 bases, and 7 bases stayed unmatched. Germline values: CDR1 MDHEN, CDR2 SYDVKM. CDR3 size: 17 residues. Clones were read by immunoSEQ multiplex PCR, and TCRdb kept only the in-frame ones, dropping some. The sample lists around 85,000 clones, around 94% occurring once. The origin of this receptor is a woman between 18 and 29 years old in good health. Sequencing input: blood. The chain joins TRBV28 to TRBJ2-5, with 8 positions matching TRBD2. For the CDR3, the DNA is TGTGCCAGCAGTTTATCGGGAAGACTAGCGCACCAAGAGACCCAGTACTTC. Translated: CASSLSGRLAHQETQYF.